This TCR beta chain was documented in a study of blood T cell repertoires in COVID-19. Turning to the study itself: The samples span acute and convalescent COVID-19 from the United States, Italy and Spain. From T cells, B-cell-depleted T cells, or PBMCs came the material, which was cDNA or gDNA.

Patients of the Seattle cohort, enrolled during active infection, were followed longitudinally. TCRdb keeps only in-frame clones here, not all; method: immunoSEQ multiplex PCR. The data contain just over 250,000 clones, more than 85% of them singletons. V was trimmed by 9 bases and J by 4 bases, leaving 8 bases between them. CDR3 length: 11 residues. V gene TRBV12-3 or TRBV12-4 combines with J gene TRBJ2-3; D is possibly TRBD2 (5 bases). The source is a person aged 18 to 30 with COVID-19, enrolled during active disease. Sequencing was carried out using peripheral blood. CDR3 amino acids: CASTRSDTQYF. CDR3 bases: TGTGCCAGTACTAGATCAGATACGCAGTATTTT.